This TCR beta chain was recorded in a study of memory CD8 T cells in hepatitis C reinfection. As to time point: pre-reinfection, 55 to 20 weeks before reinfection detection. No in vitro expansion preceded TCR sequencing of the sorted cells. The protocol was immunoSEQ multiplex PCR, while the TCRdb copy is restricted to in-frame clones and leaves out a portion. The table shows over 50,000 clones, with 89% occurring only once. The CDR3 has 19 amino acids. V was clipped by 5 bases and J by 1 base; unmatched bases: 17. Germline CDR1 LNHDA, CDR2 SQIVND (reference sequence). The sequencing input was naive CD8+ T cells sorted from blood. This receptor was taken from a man between 18 and 29 years old with hepatitis C virus infection. The chain joins TRBV19 to TRBJ2-3, with 8 bases lining up with TRBD2. The CDR3 coding sequence is TGTGCCAGTAGTCCGTCGGGAGGGTCACGAACTTATGGCACAGATACGCAGTATTTT. The encoded protein is CASSPSGGSRTYGTDTQYF.